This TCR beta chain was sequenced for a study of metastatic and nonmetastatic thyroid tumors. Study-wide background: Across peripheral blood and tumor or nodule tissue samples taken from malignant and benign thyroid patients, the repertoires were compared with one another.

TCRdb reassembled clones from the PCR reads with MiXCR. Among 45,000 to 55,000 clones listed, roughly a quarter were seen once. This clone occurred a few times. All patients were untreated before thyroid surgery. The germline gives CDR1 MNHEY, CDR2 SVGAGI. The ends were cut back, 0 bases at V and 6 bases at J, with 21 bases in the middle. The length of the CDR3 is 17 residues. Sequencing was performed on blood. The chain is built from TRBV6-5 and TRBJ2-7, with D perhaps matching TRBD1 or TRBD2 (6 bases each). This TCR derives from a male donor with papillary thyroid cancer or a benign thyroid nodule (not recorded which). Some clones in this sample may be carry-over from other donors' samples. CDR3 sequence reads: CASSYSMGTGTLSEQYF. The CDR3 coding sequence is TGTGCCAGCAGTTACTCGATGGGTACAGGGACTCTCAGCGAGCAGTACTTC.